This TCR beta chain is from a study of identical twins. General observations from the study: Insertions ran lower in abundant cord blood beta clonotypes, though not in memory repertoires.

In regard to this clonotype: The antigen is not known.

CDR1 and CDR2 from the germline V gene are SNHLY and FYNNEI. The V end was cut by 6 bases, the J end by 7 bases, with 13 bases between. CDR3 size: 14 residues. TCRdb re-called the 5' RACE reads with MiXCR, one entry per CDR3 protein. Counted here are fewer than 250,000 distinct CDR3 sequences, around 8% occurring once; the ten biggest clones make up 1.9%. Healthy Caucasian donors formed the entire cohort. These data are also associated with another study on yellow fever vaccine responses in identical twins.

The chain uses TRBV2 and TRBJ1-6; D uncertain. The clonotype was recovered from a woman aged 18-35 years in good health. The sample was memory (CD45RO+) T cells sorted from blood. The CDR3 protein is CASRPAVRNSPLHF. Here the CDR3 DNA reads TGTGCCAGCAGGCCCGCAGTTCGAAATTCACCCCTCCACTTT.